This TCR beta chain was obtained from a study of CXCR3-negative and CXCR3-positive naive CD8 T cells. Comment on this clonotype: The antigen is not known.

A CD45RO-CCR7+CD27+CD95- profile was what naive CD8+ T cells displayed. In preparing the TRB cDNA libraries, 5' RACE with UMI labels was used. Each CDR3 protein gets one entry in TCRdb, which reprocessed the 5' RACE reads and gives no DNA. The sample table sets out over 50,000 distinct CDR3 sequences. Germline values: CDR1 DFQATT, CDR2 SNEGSKA (reference sequence). The CDR3 covers 14 residues. Study observations and caveats: Memory cells diverged, while naive CXCR3-positive and CXCR3-negative cells had similar TRBV-TRBJ usage. Because surface CD5 did not distinguish the naive subsets, TCR strength was inferred from TRB CDR3 properties. CXCR3-positive naive cells had TRB CDR3s that were more hydrophobic than CXCR3-negative naive cells had.

The J gene is TRBJ2-5, the V gene TRBV20-1; TCRdb calls TRBD2, which cannot be checked without DNA. Input material: naive CXCR3+ CD8+ T cells from blood. The sample's subset: CD45RO-CCR7+CD27+CD95- naive CD8+ T cells expressing CXCR3 (TNR3+). This receptor was taken from a human donor in good health. Some clones in this sample may be carry-over from other donors' samples. The CDR3 loop is CSARAGGLRETQYF.